This section outlines one T cell receptor beta chain sequence together with its context. Its antigen is still unknown. The data are from a study of CD8+ T cells in alopecia areata. Following extraction, RNA underwent reverse transcription to cDNA, which served as the sequencing template. Sequencing was performed with immunoSEQ multiplex PCR; in TCRdb, only in-frame clones are kept and a portion is missing. This table holds some 220,000 clones, about three fifths found once. The CDR3 has 16 amino acids. Trimming took 1 base from V and 4 from J, leaving 14 bases between them. Per the germline V gene, CDR1 is SGHVS and CDR2 is FQNEAQ. Study outcomes and limitations: Treatment with tofacitinib significantly lowered scalp clonality and reduced expanded CD8+ clones among the top 100. Clonality in lesional scalp, especially alopecia totalis/universalis, exceeded that of normal scalp. In scalp and blood, many expanded lesional clones persisted during tofacitinib.

Noted treatment: oral pan-JAK inhibitor, 5-10 mg twice daily. Collected material from alopecia areata patients comprised lesional scalp punch biopsies and peripheral blood. The chain is built from TRBV7-8 and TRBJ1-5; D is unclear. This receptor was obtained from a human donor with alopecia areata. This specimen was CD4+ T cells sorted from blood, taken at week 4, from a patient treated with tofacitinib. The CDR3 nucleotides read TGTGCCAGCAGCTTAGTCGGGAACGTGGGTAATCAGCCCCAGCATTTT. It yields the protein CASSLVGNVGNQPQHF. Drawing the rest from reference TRBV7-8 and TRBJ1-5, the complete variable domain is GAGVSQSPRYKVAKRGQDVALRCDPISGHVSLFWYQQALGQGPEFLTYFQNEAQLDKSGLPSDRFFAERPEGSVSTLKIQRTQQEDSAVYLCASSLVGNVGNQPQHFGDGTRLSIL.